Presented here are 31 T cell receptor beta chains from one specimen sequenced in a study of T-cell memory formation after mild COVID-19. TCRdb ran MiXCR on the 5' RACE reads and lists one entry per CDR3 protein. The data hold 500,000 to 650,000 distinct CDR3 sequences, with about a fifth observed a single time. The sequencing sample was made of PBMCs or a T cell subset sorted from them (not recorded which). These TCRs come from an adult woman who had mild COVID-19 (a few samples of this study predate the infection). Cell type and time point are not known.

In this sample, this clonotype turned up a few times. The chain carries TRBV27 and TRBJ2-7, with 14 positions matching TRBD2. V was clipped by 5 bases and J by 10 bases; unmatched bases: 1. The CDR3 is 12 residues long. The germline gives CDR1 MNHEY, CDR2 SMNVEV (reference sequence). CDR3: CASSGTSGSQYF. The CDR3 DNA sequence: TGTGCCAGCAGTGGGACTAGCGGGAGCCAGTACTTC.

This clonotype was found a few times. V is TRBV7-8 and J is TRBJ1-5; D unclear. Germline V gene lookup returns CDR1 SGHVS and CDR2 FQNEAQ. The CDR3 runs to 15 residues. V lost 1 base, J lost 2 bases, and 9 bases lay in between. For the CDR3, the DNA is TGTGCCAGCAGCTTAGGAGCGGTGGGCAATCAGCCCCAGCATTTT. Protein product: CASSLGAVGNQPQHF.

The chain joins TRBV30 to TRBJ1-2, with 9 nucleotides matching TRBD1. CDR3 length: 13 residues. Looked up from germline, CDR1 is GTSNPN and CDR2 is SVGIG (reference sequence). The CDR3 region has the DNA TGTGCGACGGACAGGGGAGGTCCCTATGGCTACACCTTC. Protein sequence: CATDRGGPYGYTF.

The CDR3 nucleotides read TGTGCCAGCAGCCCCTTAGCGGGAGACGGCACCGGGGAGCTGTTTTTT. Translation gives CASSPLAGDGTGELFF. J is TRBJ2-2 and V is TRBV5-6; 9 positions agree with TRBD2. Losses at the gene ends were 4 bases for V and 4 bases for J; bases not matched to a gene: 8. Germline V gene sequence: CDR1 SGHDT, CDR2 YYEEEE. This CDR3 comprises 16 residues.

This clonotype was observed a few times. The chain has TRBV29-1 and TRBJ2-7; TRBD1 matches at 10 bases. V was clipped by 1 base and J by 6 bases; unmatched bases: 9. The germline V gene has CDR1 SQVTM and CDR2 ANQGSEA. The CDR3 sequence is 15 residues long. This chain's CDR3 is CSVEGRETGGFEQYF. Here the CDR3 DNA reads TGCAGCGTTGAAGGGAGAGAGACAGGGGGCTTCGAGCAGTACTTC.

In this sample, this clonotype turned up a few times. The rearrangement uses TRBV6-2 or TRBV6-3 and TRBJ2-5; D gene unclear. V was cut by 6 bases and J by 5 bases, with 13 bases left in between. The CDR3 has 13 residues. Looked up from germline, CDR1 is MNHEY and CDR2 is SVGEGT. The CDR3 coding sequence is TGTGCCAGCAGCTCTTTTCTAGGGGAGACCCAGTACTTC. This sequence encodes CASSSFLGETQYF.

The V and J genes are TRBV6-2 or TRBV6-3 and TRBJ2-2; D is unclear. This CDR3 region has 16 residues. The germline gives CDR1 MNHEY, CDR2 SVGEGT. V was shortened by 4 bases and J by 4 bases, with 16 bases between the two germline ends. In DNA form, the CDR3 reads TGTGCCAGCAGTTCCAACTTCCGAGCGCCCACCGGGGAGCTGTTTTTT. Translating gives CASSSNFRAPTGELFF.

The gene calls are TRBV9 and TRBJ2-1; no reliable D call. V was trimmed by 2 bases and J by 8 bases, leaving 11 bases between them. In germline, CDR1 is SGDLS, CDR2 YYNGEE. The CDR3 contains 13 residues. This CDR3 is CASSVEGRDEQFF. In nucleotides, the CDR3 is TGTGCCAGCAGCGTGGAAGGACGGGATGAGCAGTTCTTC.

This clonotype turned up a few times. The rearrangement joins TRBV5-1 to TRBJ2-5; 10 nucleotides line up with TRBD2. The CDR3 covers 17 residues. The germline gives CDR1 SGHRS, CDR2 YFSETQ. Trimming at V came to 4 bases and at J to 2 bases, leaving 11 bases not matched to a gene. The CDR3 nucleotides read TGCGCCAGCAGCAGTGGGGCTAGCGGGGGCTTACAAGAGACCCAGTACTTC. This translates into CASSSGASGGLQETQYF.

This chain connects TRBV3-1 to TRBJ1-5; no firm D call. V shed 2 bases and J shed 6 bases, with 8 bases lying between them. Germline CDR1 is LGHDT and CDR2 is YNNKEL (reference sequence). This CDR3 region has 13 residues. The CDR3 DNA sequence: TGTGCCAGCAGCCAACTGGCCACTCAGCCCCAGCATTTT. This encodes CASSQLATQPQHF.

This chain links TRBV20-1 with TRBJ2-7; D unresolved. Germline CDR1 is DFQATT and CDR2 is SNEGSKA (reference sequence). The CDR3 has 14 amino acids. Trimming took 6 bases from V and 2 from J, leaving 17 bases between them. The CDR3, as DNA: TGCAGTGCCCAGAGACCCAACCCCCCCTACGAGCAGTACTTC. Translated: CSAQRPNPPYEQYF.

This clonotype was counted only a few times. This CDR3 is CASSQGDRGAGGYTF. The CDR3 DNA reads as TGTGCCAGCAGCCAAGGAGACAGGGGCGCCGGGGGCTACACCTTC. The chain has TRBV3-1 and TRBJ1-2; TRBD1 matches at 8 bases. The germline gives CDR1 LGHDT, CDR2 YNNKEL (reference sequence). V trimming: 1 base; J trimming: 8 bases; junction bases outside the gene matches: 9. The CDR3 consists of 15 residues. Together with reference TRBV3-1 and TRBJ1-2, the CDR3 gives the full variable domain: DTAVSQTPKYLVTQMGNDKSIKCEQNLGHDTMYWYKQDSKKFLKIMFSYNNKELIINETVPNRFSPKSPDKAHLNLHINSLELGDSAVYFCASSQGDRGAGGYTFGSGTRLTVV.

The gene calls are TRBV10-3 and TRBJ2-5, with D unresolved. Between the trimmed V and J ends, which lost 4 bases and 2 bases, there was a span of 8 bases. The CDR3 loop spans 13 amino acids. Germline V gene data show CDR1 as ENHRY and CDR2 as SYGVKD. Here the CDR3 reads CAISGGLQETQYF. CDR3 in DNA: TGTGCCATCAGTGGAGGTCTTCAAGAGACCCAGTACTTC.

The chain carries TRBV10-3 and TRBJ2-3; 7 nucleotides line up with TRBD1. This CDR3 is built from 16 residues. The junction had 13 bases not matched to a gene; V was cut back by 6 bases and J by 4 bases. CDR1 and CDR2 from the germline V gene are ENHRY and SYGVKD. Here the CDR3 reads CAISALTGTAPDTQYF. The CDR3 bases are TGTGCCATCAGCGCGTTGACAGGGACGGCGCCAGATACGCAGTATTTT.

This sequence joins TRBV6-2 or TRBV6-3 and TRBJ1-2; 8 positions agree with TRBD1. Looked up from germline, CDR1 is MNHEY and CDR2 is SVGEGT. V was clipped by 2 bases and J by 4 bases; unmatched bases: 3. The CDR3 has 14 residues. The CDR3 DNA sequence: TGTGCCAGCAGTTACCCGACAGGGGCCTATGGCTACACCTTC. Protein product: CASSYPTGAYGYTF.

This clonotype occurred many times. The V gene is TRBV9, the J gene TRBJ2-2, with D possibly TRBD2 on 6 matching bases. The V and J ends lost 0 bases and 5 bases respectively, with 11 bases between them. Germline-derived CDR1 and CDR2 are SGDLS and YYNGEE. This CDR3 is built from 15 residues. The DNA of the CDR3 is TGTGCCAGCAGCGTAGGGACTATTGCGACCGGGGAGCTGTTTTTT. This translates into CASSVGTIATGELFF.

The chain carries TRBV20-1 and TRBJ2-5; D remains unclear. The CDR3 contains 11 residues. The germline V gene has CDR1 DFQATT and CDR2 SNEGSKA (reference sequence). Trimming removed 2 bases at V and 3 bases at J, with 4 bases between. CDR3 residues: CSARNKETQYF. The DNA for the CDR3 is TGCAGTGCTAGAAACAAAGAGACCCAGTACTTC.

This clonotype was picked up a small number of times. J is TRBJ2-7 and V is TRBV6-5; TRBD2 is a possible D gene (5 bases). Germline V CDR1 and CDR2: MNHEY, SVGAGI. V was pared by 2 bases and J by 6 bases, with 11 bases between. The CDR3 has 13 residues. DNA for the CDR3: TGTGCCAGCAGTTACGAGGGTGTAGGCGAGCAGTACTTC. Its protein product is CASSYEGVGEQYF.

This clonotype has only a few counts. The chain carries TRBV5-1 and TRBJ2-7; 7 bases fit TRBD1. Per germline, CDR1 SGHRS and CDR2 YFSETQ. The J segment lost 3 bases and the V segment lost 2 bases, leaving 5 bases of the junction unmatched. The length of the CDR3 is 14 residues. As DNA, the CDR3 is TGCGCCAGCAGCTTTTCCGGGACAGACTACGAGCAGTACTTC. Translated, it gives CASSFSGTDYEQYF.

This clonotype was counted a few times. The chain uses TRBV18 and TRBJ2-1, with unresolved D. Germline lookup yields CDR1 KGHSH and CDR2 LQKENI. Between the trimmed V and J ends, which lost 2 bases and 8 bases, there was a span of 4 bases. This CDR3 has 11 residues. CDR3 sequence: CASSPMDEQFF. Here the CDR3 DNA reads TGTGCCAGCTCACCAATGGATGAGCAGTTCTTC.

The chain has TRBV6-1 and TRBJ2-1, with D tentatively TRBD1 or TRBD2 (5 bases each). The V gene lost 1 base and the J gene lost 4 bases, with 14 bases spanning the gap. The germline gives CDR1 MNHNS, CDR2 SASEGT. The CDR3 has 16 amino acids. The CDR3 nucleotides read TGTGCCAGCAGTGAAGATGCGGCAGGGAGATACAATGAGCAGTTCTTC. This translates into CASSEDAAGRYNEQFF.

Points on this clonotype: A junction end diverges from the germline sequence, so it may reflect a read error. The chain is built from TRBV12-3 or TRBV12-4 and TRBJ1-1, with D possibly matching TRBD1 (5 bases). The CDR3 extends over 13 amino acids. As DNA, the CDR3 is TGTGCCAGCAACGTAGCTGGGGGGACTGGAGCTTTCTTT. The encoded protein is CASNVAGGTGAFF.

This clonotype has a handful of counts. The CDR3 loop reads CASRRAGTGHHEQFF. Written as DNA, the CDR3 is TGTGCCAGCAGGCGAGCCGGGACAGGGCATCATGAGCAGTTCTTC. The V gene is TRBV11-1, the J gene TRBJ2-1; 9 nucleotides align to TRBD1. The ends lost 6 bases at V and 8 bases at J; junction bases unmatched: 11. CDR3 length equals 15 residues. CDR1 and CDR2 (germline): SGHAT, FQDESV (reference sequence).

Only a few counts were recorded for this clonotype. This sequence joins TRBV5-1 and TRBJ2-3; TRBD2 agrees at 14 bases. The V gene's germline CDR1 is SGHRS and CDR2 YFSETQ. Trimming removed 0 bases from V and 6 bases from J; junction bases left unmatched: 6. The CDR3 loop spans 17 amino acids. The CDR3 spells CASSLEGLAGAWDTQYF. The CDR3 nucleotides read TGCGCCAGCAGCTTGGAGGGACTAGCGGGAGCTTGGGATACGCAGTATTTT. The full variable domain, in which reference TRBV5-1 and TRBJ2-3 provide the parts outside the CDR3, is KAGVTQTPRYLIKTRGQQVTLSCSPISGHRSVSWYQQTPGQGLQFLFEYFSETQRNKGNFPGRFSGRQFSNSRSEMNVSTLELGDSALYLCASSLEGLAGAWDTQYFGPGTRLTVL.

In regard to this clonotype: The junction departs from germline at one end; a sequencing error may be responsible. This chain links TRBV7-6 with TRBJ1-6; D call uncertain. In germline, CDR1 is SGHVS, CDR2 FNYEAQ. This CDR3 is 15 amino acids long. The DNA for the CDR3 is TGTGCCAGCAGCATAGCGAGCTCCTATAATTCACCCCTCCACTTT. As protein: CASSIASSYNSPLHF.

Only a few counts were recorded for this clonotype. CDR3 loop: CASSFQGISYGYTF. CDR3 DNA: TGTGCCAGCAGCTTCCAAGGAATCTCCTATGGCTACACCTTC. V usage is TRBV7-2 and J usage is TRBJ1-2, with D unresolved. The CDR3 spans 14 residues. V was pared by 3 bases and J by 4 bases, with 12 bases between. CDR1 and CDR2 (germline): SGHTA, FQGNSA. Full variable domain (outside the CDR3, taken from reference TRBV7-2 and TRBJ1-2): GAGVSQSPSNKVTEKGKDVELRCDPISGHTALYWYRQSLGQGLEFLIYFQGNSAPDKSGLPSDRFSAERTGGSVSTLTIQRTQQEDSAVYLCASSFQGISYGYTFGSGTRLTVV.

At least ten counts were recorded for this clonotype. Relative to the germline gene, one junction end is altered; a read error may explain this. In DNA form, the CDR3 reads TGTGCCAGCAGCCTTCCTCTCAACCCGACGGCATTT. Amino acid sequence: CASSLPLNPTAF. The chain uses TRBV7-2 and TRBJ2-3, with unresolved D. From germline, CDR1 is SGHTA and CDR2 FQGNSA. This CDR3 has 12 residues.

This chain joins TRBV12-3 or TRBV12-4 and TRBJ2-2, with 8 positions matching TRBD1. CDR3 size: 13 residues. Unmatched junction bases numbered 7, after V lost 7 bases and J lost 9 bases. CDR3 bases: TGTGCCAGCACCTGGACAGGGTACAGGGAGCTGTTTTTT. Its translation: CASTWTGYRELFF.

The rearrangement uses TRBV11-1 and TRBJ1-1, with D possibly matching TRBD1 (5 bases). Deletions cut 1 base from V and 4 bases from J, with 13 bases between. Germline V gives CDR1 SGHAT, CDR2 FQDESV (reference sequence). CDR3 length: 15 amino acids. This chain's CDR3 is CASSLVRGVSTEAFF. CDR3 sequence (DNA): TGTGCCAGCAGCTTAGTTCGGGGGGTCAGCACTGAAGCTTTCTTT.

This clonotype was recorded a few times. The chain couples TRBV7-9 to TRBJ1-5, with 8 bases identical to TRBD1. Trimming removed 5 bases from V and 7 bases from J; junction bases left unmatched: 13. The CDR3 contains 16 residues. Germline V lookup: CDR1 SEHNR, CDR2 FQNEAQ (reference sequence). The CDR3 DNA reads as TGTGCCAGCAGCCCCGGTTTGGACAGGGTTAACCAGCCCCAGCATTTT. It codes for CASSPGLDRVNQPQHF. Looking up the rest from reference TRBV7-9 and TRBJ1-5 gives the full variable domain: DTGVSQNPRHKITKRGQNVTFRCDPISEHNRLYWYRQTLGQGPEFLTYFQNEAQLEKSRLLSDRFSAERPKGSFSTLEIQRTEQGDSAMYLCASSPGLDRVNQPQHFGDGTRLSIL.

The genes are TRBV20-1 and TRBJ1-5; D is unresolved. Trimming stripped 1 base from V and 5 bases from J, with 9 bases between. This CDR3 comprises 13 residues. Germline assignment: CDR1 DFQATT and CDR2 SNEGSKA (reference sequence). The DNA of the CDR3 is TGCAGTGCTAGAGTTGGAACCCATCAGCCCCAGCATTTT. Its protein is CSARVGTHQPQHF.